Below, one T cell receptor (beta chain) is given with its context. TCRdb's copy holds only in-frame clones and misses some; the assay was immunoSEQ multiplex PCR. Of about half a million clones listed, roughly nine tenths were seen once; the top ten hold around 8%. The sample is drawn from a study of blood T cell repertoires in COVID-19. CDR1 DFQATT and CDR2 SNEGSKA come from the germline V gene (reference sequence). This CDR3 region has 11 residues. V was pared by 8 bases and J by 7 bases, with 7 bases of the junction left unmatched. The TCR comes from a woman in her sixties or seventies who had recovered from COVID-19. The rearrangement joins TRBV20-1 to TRBJ2-7; TRBD1 matches 8 bases. The sequenced sample consisted of PBMCs or T cells enriched from blood (not recorded which). Here the CDR3 reads CSFQGAGEQYF. In nucleotides, the CDR3 is TGCAGTTTCCAGGGGGCAGGGGAGCAGTACTTC.